The entry that follows covers one T cell receptor beta chain sequence. Its antigen is not yet known. Base-call qualities are not available, and no considerably larger clone is one nucleotide away. These data originate in a study of OX40 agonist ivuxolimab in advanced cancers. Notes on the research overall: Ivuxolimab, which targeted the costimulatory receptor OX40 (CD134), was an agonistic, fully human IgG2 monoclonal antibody. Three dose-escalation patients achieved partial responses, one with hepatocellular carcinoma and two with cutaneous melanoma. The dose-escalation cohort was around 83% male with a mean age of about 58 years, ranging from 23 to 79. Of the 50 to 55 patients in dose escalation, approximately 20 had hepatocellular carcinoma, around 15 had melanoma, 9 had renal cell carcinoma and 9 had head and neck cancer. Intravenous ivuxolimab was administered to patients every 2 weeks at six dose levels: 0.01, 0.1, 0.3, 1.5, 3 and 10 mg/kg. Prior anti-PD-1, anti-PD-L1 or anti-CTLA-4 therapy was permitted, and checkpoint inhibitors had been received by about 37% of dose-escalation patients. The paper describes the monotherapy dose-escalation part (N ≈ 50 patients) of the phase I trial of ivuxolimab. Peripheral TCRbeta sequencing aimed to test whether ivuxolimab altered TCR sequence diversity and caused clonal T-cell expansion. What the research found in general, with its limitations: In the 0.1-3.0 mg/kg groups, partial responders were among the patients with the lowest normalized peripheral clonal expansion, particularly in CD8+ T cells. The antigen specificity of the peripheral T cells that underwent clonal expansion was not determined. After ivuxolimab, CD8+ T cells had more expanded clones than CD4+ T cells on average. Low levels of normalized T-cell clonal expansion were also shown by some nonresponding patients. At doses from 0.1 to 3.0 mg/kg, clonal expansion was seen in both CD4+ and CD8+ blood T cells between baseline and week 6.

For this chain, trimming is 6 bases at the V end and 7 bases at the J end, and the number of junction bases without a gene match is 6. The CDR3 goes from the cysteine to the phenylalanine over 12 residues. The DNA shown is the 36-base CDR3, in frame from base 1. In the germline V gene, CDR1 corresponds to ENHRY and CDR2 to SYGVKD. The trial excluded patients who had a history of autoimmune disease or who were on systemic immunosuppression. Peripheral blood for TCR sequencing was drawn from every dose cohort at baseline, at cycle 4 day 1 and at cycle 7 day 1. Samples were obtained from an open-label, multicenter, first-in-human phase I dose-escalation trial of ivuxolimab. Adults with locally advanced or metastatic melanoma, renal cell carcinoma, hepatocellular carcinoma or head and neck squamous cell carcinoma were enrolled in the trial. Before TCR sequencing, CD4+ T cells and CD8+ T cells from peripheral blood were sorted into separate populations.

To sequence the TCRbeta CDR3 region, genomic DNA was isolated from the sorted cells. The immunoSEQ Assay was used to sequence the TCRbeta CDR3 regions. The table was pulled from immuneACCESS by TCRdb, which kept in-frame rearrangements only. Such tables lose some clones; where checked, under half of the loss comes from unresolved V genes, and the rest has no known cause. For this sample there are under 80,000 clones; roughly 85% appear just once. Jointly, the top ten make up about 4% of the sample. The sample was CD4+ or CD8+ T cells sorted from blood, taken in a trial of the OX40 agonist ivuxolimab. The chain links TRBV10-3 with TRBJ2-7, and TRBD1 matches 7 of the central bases. This sequence was found in an adult with an advanced solid tumor such as melanoma, head and neck, liver or kidney cancer. CDR3 reads: CAISTTGYEQYF. The DNA is TGTGCCATCAGCACGACAGGGTATGAGCAGTACTTC.